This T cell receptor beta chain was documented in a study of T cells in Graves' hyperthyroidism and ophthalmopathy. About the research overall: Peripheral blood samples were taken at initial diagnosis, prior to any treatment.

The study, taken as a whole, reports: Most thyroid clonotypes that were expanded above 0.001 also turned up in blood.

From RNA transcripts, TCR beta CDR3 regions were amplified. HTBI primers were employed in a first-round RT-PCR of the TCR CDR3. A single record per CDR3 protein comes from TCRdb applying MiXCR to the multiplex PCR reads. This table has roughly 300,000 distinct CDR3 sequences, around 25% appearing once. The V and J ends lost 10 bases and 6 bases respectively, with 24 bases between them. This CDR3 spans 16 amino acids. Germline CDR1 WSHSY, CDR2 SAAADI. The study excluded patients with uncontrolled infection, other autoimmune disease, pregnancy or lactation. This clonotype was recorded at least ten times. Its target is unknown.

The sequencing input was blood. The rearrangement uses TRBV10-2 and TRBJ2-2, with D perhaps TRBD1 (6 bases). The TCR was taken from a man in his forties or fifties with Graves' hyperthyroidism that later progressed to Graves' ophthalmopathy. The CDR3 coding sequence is TGCGCCACCCGCCCCCAGGGGCGGGTATTAGCCGGGGAGCTGTTTTTT. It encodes CATRPQGRVLAGELFF.